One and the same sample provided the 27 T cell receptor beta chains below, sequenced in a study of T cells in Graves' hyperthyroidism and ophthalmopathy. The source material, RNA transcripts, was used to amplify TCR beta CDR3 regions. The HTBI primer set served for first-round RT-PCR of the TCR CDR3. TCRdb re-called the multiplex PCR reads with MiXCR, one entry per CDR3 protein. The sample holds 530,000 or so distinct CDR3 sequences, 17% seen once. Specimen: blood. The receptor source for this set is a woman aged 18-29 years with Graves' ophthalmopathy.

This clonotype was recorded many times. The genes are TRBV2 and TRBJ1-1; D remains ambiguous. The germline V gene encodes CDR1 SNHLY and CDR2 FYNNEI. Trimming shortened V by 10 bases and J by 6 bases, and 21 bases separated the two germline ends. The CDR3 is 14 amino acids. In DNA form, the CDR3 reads TGTGCCACTACGATCGCGTTGAGGACCGCTGAAGCTTTCTTT. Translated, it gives CATTIALRTAEAFF.

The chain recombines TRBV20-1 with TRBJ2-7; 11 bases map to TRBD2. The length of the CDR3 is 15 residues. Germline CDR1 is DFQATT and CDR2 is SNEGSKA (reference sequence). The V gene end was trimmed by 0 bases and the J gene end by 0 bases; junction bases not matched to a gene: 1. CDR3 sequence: CSARDTSGSSYEQYF. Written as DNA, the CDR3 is TGCAGTGCTAGAGATACTAGCGGGAGCTCCTACGAGCAGTACTTC.

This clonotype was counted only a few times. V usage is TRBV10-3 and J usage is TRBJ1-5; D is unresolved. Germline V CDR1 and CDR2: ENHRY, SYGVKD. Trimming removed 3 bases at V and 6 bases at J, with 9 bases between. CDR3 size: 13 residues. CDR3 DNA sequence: TGTGCCATCAGTGAAAAGGGAACTCAGCCCCAGCATTTT. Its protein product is CAISEKGTQPQHF.

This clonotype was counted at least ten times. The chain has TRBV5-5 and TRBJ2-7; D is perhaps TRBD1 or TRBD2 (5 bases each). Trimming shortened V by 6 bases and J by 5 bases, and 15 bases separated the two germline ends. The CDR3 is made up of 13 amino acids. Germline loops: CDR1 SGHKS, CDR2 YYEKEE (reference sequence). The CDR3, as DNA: TGTGCCAGCACCGTCCGTGGGGGAAACGAGCAGTACTTC. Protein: CASTVRGGNEQYF.

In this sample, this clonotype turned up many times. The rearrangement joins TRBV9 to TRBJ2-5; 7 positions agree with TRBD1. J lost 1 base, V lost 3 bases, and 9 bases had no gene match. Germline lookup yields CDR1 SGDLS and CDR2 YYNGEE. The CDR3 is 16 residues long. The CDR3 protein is CASSGRTGGIQETQYF. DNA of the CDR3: TGTGCCAGCAGCGGGCGGACAGGTGGAATCCAAGAGACCCAGTACTTC.

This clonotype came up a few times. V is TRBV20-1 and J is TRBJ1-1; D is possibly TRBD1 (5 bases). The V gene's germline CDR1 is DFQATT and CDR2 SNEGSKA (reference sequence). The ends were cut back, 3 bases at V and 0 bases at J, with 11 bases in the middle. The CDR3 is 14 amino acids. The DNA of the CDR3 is TGCAGTGCTAGGAACAGGACCATGAACACTGAAGCTTTCTTT. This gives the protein CSARNRTMNTEAFF.

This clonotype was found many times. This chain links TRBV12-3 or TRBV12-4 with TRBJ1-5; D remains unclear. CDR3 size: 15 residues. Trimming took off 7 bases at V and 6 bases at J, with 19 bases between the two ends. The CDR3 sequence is CASNPPGRRGQPQHF. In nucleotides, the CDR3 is TGTGCCAGCAATCCCCCCGGACGGCGCGGTCAGCCCCAGCATTTT.

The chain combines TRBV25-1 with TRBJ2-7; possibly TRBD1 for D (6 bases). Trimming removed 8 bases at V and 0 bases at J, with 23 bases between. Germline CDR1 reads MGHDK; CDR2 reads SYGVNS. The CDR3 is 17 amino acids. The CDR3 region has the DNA TGTGCCAGCCCGATCCCCTTGACAGGCTACTTCTCCTACGAGCAGTACTTC. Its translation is CASPIPLTGYFSYEQYF.

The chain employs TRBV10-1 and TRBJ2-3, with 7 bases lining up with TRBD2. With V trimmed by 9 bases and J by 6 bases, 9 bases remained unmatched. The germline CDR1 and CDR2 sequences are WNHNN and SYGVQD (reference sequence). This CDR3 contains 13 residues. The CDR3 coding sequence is TGCGCCAGTGCCGGGACTAAAGGGGATACGCAGTATTTT. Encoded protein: CASAGTKGDTQYF.

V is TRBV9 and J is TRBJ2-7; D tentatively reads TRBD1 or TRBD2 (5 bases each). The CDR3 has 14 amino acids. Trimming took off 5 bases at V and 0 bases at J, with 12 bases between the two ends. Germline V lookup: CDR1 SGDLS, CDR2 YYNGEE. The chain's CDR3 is CASRSGTSSYEQYF. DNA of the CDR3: TGTGCCAGCAGGTCCGGGACCTCCTCCTACGAGCAGTACTTC.

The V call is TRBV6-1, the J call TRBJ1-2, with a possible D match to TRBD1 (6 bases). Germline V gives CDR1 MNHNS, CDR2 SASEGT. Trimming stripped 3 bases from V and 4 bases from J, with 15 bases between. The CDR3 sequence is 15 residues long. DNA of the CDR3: TGTGCCAGCAGTGATGAGACAGGCGGAGGCTATGGCTACACCTTC. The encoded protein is CASSDETGGGYGYTF.

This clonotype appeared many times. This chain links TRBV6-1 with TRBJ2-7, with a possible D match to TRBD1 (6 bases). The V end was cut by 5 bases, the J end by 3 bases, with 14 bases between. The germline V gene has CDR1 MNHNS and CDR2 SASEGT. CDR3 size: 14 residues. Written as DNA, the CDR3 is TGTGCCAGCAGTTTCCGGGACACGATCTACGAGCAGTACTTC. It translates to CASSFRDTIYEQYF.

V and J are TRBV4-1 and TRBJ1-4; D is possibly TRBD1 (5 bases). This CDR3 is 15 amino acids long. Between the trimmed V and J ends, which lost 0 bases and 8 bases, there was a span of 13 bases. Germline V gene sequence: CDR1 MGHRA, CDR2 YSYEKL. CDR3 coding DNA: TGCGCCAGCAGCCAAGAGAAGCTAGGGGACGAAAAACTGTTTTTT. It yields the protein CASSQEKLGDEKLFF.

CDR3 nucleotide sequence: TGTGCCAGCAGCTTTCGGGGGGGTAAACGAAACACACGTACAGATACGCAGTATTTT. This gives the protein CASSFRGGKRNTRTDTQYF. The chain recombines TRBV11-2 with TRBJ2-3, with TRBD2 identical over 8 bases. Trimming cost V 3 bases and J 3 bases; bases outside gene matches: 17. Germline CDR1 reads SGHAT; CDR2 reads FQNNGV. This CDR3 contains 19 residues.

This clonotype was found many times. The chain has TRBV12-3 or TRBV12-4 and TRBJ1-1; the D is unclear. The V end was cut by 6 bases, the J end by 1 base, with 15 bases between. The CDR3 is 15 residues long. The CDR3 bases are TGTGCCAGCAGCCCTCTCGAGGTCCAGAACACTGAAGCTTTCTTT. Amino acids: CASSPLEVQNTEAFF.

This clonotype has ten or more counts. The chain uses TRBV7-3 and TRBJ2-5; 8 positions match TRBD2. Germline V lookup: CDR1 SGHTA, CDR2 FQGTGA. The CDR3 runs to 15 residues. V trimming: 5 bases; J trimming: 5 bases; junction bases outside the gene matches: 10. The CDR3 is CASSPRAGVGETQYF. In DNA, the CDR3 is TGTGCCAGCAGCCCGAGAGCGGGAGTGGGGGAGACCCAGTACTTC.

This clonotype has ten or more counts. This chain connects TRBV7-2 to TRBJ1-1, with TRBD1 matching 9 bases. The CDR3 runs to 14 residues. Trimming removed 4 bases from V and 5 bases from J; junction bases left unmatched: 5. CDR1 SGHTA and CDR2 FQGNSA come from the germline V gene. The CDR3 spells CASSYGTGLTEAFF. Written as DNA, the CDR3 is TGTGCCAGCAGCTACGGGACAGGGCTTACTGAAGCTTTCTTT.

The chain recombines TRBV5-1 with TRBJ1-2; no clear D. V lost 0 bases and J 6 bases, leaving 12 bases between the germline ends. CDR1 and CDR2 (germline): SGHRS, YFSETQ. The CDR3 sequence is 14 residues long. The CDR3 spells CASSLEGGENGYTF. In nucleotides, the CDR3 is TGCGCCAGCAGCTTGGAGGGCGGGGAGAATGGCTACACCTTC. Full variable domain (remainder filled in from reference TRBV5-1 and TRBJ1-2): KAGVTQTPRYLIKTRGQQVTLSCSPISGHRSVSWYQQTPGQGLQFLFEYFSETQRNKGNFPGRFSGRQFSNSRSEMNVSTLELGDSALYLCASSLEGGENGYTFGSGTRLTVV.

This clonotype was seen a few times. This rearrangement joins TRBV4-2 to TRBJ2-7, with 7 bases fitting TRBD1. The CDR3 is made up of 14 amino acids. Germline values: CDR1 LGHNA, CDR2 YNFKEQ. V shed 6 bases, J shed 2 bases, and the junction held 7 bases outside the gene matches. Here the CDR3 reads CASSSLGTAYEQYF. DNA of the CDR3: TGTGCCAGCAGTTCGTTAGGGACAGCCTACGAGCAGTACTTC.

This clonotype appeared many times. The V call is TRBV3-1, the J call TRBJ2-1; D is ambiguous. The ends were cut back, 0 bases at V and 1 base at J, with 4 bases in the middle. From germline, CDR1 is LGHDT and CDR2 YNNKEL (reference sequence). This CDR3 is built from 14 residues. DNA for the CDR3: TGTGCCAGCAGCCAAGACCAATCCTACAATGAGCAGTTCTTC. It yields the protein CASSQDQSYNEQFF.

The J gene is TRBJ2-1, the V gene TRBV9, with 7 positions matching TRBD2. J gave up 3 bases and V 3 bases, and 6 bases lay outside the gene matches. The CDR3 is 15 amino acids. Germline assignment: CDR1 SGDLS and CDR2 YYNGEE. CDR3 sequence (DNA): TGTGCCAGCAGCGAACAAAGCGGGAACTACAATGAGCAGTTCTTC. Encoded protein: CASSEQSGNYNEQFF.

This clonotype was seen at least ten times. The CDR3 nucleotides are TGTGCCACCAGCAGAGATGAAGGGCATCGGGGACATGGCTACACCTTC. It yields the protein CATSRDEGHRGHGYTF. The chain carries TRBV15 and TRBJ1-2, with D possibly being TRBD1 (5 bases). V lost 0 bases and J lost 6, with 17 bases in between. From germline, CDR1 is LNHNV and CDR2 YYDKDF (reference sequence). The CDR3 is 16 amino acids. The full variable domain, completed using reference TRBV15 and TRBJ1-2, is DAMVIQNPRYQVTQFGKPVTLSCSQTLNHNVMYWYQQKSSQAPKLLFHYYDKDFNNEADTPDNFQSRRPNTSFCFLDIRSPGLGDTAMYLCATSRDEGHRGHGYTFGSGTRLTVV.

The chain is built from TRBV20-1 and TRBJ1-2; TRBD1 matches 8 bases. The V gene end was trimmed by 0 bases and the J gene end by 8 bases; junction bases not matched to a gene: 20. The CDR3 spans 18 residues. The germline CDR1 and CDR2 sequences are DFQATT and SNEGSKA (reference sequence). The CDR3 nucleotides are TGCAGTGCTAGAGATAGTATAAAGCAGGGGGCGATATCTGAGGGCTACACCTTC. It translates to CSARDSIKQGAISEGYTF.

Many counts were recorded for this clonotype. The CDR3 protein is CASSQAGTSGRGEQFF. Here the CDR3 DNA reads TGTGCCAGCAGCCAAGCCGGGACTAGCGGGAGGGGTGAGCAGTTCTTC. This chain links TRBV3-1 with TRBJ2-1; 16 bases match TRBD2. Trimming removed 1 base from V and 9 bases from J; junction bases left unmatched: 3. This CDR3 contains 16 residues. CDR1 is LGHDT and CDR2 is YNNKEL in the germline V gene (reference sequence).

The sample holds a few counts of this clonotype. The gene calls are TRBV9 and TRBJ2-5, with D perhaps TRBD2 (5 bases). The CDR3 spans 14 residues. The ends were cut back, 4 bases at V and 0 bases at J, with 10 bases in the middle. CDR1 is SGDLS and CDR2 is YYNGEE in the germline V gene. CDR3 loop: CASSRGLYQETQYF. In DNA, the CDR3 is TGTGCCAGCAGCAGAGGGTTGTACCAAGAGACCCAGTACTTC.

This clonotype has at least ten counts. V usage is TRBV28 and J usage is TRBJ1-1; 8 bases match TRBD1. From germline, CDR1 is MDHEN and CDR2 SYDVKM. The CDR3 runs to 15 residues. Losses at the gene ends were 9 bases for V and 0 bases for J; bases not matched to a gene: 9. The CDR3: CASNVQGEMNTEAFF. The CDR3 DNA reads TGTGCCAGTAATGTACAGGGGGAAATGAACACTGAAGCTTTCTTT.

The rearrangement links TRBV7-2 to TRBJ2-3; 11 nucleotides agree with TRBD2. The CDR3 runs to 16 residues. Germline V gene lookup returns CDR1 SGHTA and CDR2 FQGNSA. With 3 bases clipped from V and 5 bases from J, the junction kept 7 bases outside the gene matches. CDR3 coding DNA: TGTGCCAGCAGCTTTAGCGGGAGGGCCTCTGGAGATACGCAGTATTTT. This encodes CASSFSGRASGDTQYF. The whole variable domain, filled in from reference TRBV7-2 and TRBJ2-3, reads GAGVSQSPSNKVTEKGKDVELRCDPISGHTALYWYRQSLGQGLEFLIYFQGNSAPDKSGLPSDRFSAERTGGSVSTLTIQRTQQEDSAVYLCASSFSGRASGDTQYFGPGTRLTVL.